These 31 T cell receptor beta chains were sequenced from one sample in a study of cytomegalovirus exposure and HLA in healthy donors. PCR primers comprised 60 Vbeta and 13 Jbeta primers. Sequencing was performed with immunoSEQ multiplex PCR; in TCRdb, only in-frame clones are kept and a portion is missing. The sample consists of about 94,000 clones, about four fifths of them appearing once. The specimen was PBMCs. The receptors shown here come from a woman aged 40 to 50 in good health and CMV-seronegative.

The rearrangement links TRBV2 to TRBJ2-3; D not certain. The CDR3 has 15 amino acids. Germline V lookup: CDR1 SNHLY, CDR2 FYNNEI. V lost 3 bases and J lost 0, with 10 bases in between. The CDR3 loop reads CASSETVGSTDTQYF. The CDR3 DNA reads TGTGCCAGCAGTGAGACTGTCGGAAGCACAGATACGCAGTATTTT. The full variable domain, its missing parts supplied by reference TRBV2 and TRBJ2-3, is EPEVTQTPSHQVTQMGQEVILRCVPISNHLYFYWYRQILGQKVEFLVSFYNNEISEKSEIFDDQFSVERPDGSNFTLKIRSTKLEDSAMYFCASSETVGSTDTQYFGPGTRLTVL.

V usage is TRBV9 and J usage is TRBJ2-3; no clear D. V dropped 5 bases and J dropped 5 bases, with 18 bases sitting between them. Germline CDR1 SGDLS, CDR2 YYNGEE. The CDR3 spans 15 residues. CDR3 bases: TGTGCCAGCAGTGACGACAAAACCCTCCTAGATACGCAGTATTTT. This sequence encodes CASSDDKTLLDTQYF.

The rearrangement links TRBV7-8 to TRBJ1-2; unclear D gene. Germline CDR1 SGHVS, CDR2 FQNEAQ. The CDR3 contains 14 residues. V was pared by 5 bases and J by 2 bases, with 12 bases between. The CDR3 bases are TGTGCCAGCAGCCAAGGACGGGAGAACTATGGCTACACCTTC. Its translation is CASSQGRENYGYTF.

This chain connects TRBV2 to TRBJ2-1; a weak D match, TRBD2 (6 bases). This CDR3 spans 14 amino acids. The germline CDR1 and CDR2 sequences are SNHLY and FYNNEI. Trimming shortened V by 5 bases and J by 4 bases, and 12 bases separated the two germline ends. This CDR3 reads CASSLASAYNEQFF. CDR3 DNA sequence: TGTGCCAGCAGTCTGGCTAGCGCGTACAATGAGCAGTTCTTC.

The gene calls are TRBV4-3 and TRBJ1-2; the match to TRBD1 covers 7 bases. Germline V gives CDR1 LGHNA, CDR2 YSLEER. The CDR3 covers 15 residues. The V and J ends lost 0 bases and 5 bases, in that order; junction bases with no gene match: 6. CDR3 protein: CASSQEPRGVYGYTF. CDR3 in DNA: TGCGCCAGCAGCCAAGAACCCAGGGGGGTTTATGGCTACACCTTC.

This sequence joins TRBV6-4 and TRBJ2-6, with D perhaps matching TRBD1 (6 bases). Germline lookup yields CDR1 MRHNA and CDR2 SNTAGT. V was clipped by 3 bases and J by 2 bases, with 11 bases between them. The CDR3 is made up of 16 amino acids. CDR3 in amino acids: CASSETGGAGANVLTF. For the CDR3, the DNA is TGTGCCAGCAGTGAGACAGGTGGTGCTGGGGCCAACGTCCTGACTTTC.

The CDR3 region is CASSTDRDLGTEAFF. CDR3 in DNA: TGCGCCAGCAGCACGGACAGGGACCTGGGCACTGAAGCTTTCTTT. The J gene is TRBJ1-1, the V gene TRBV5-1, with TRBD1 matching 8 bases. V was pared by 4 bases and J by 4 bases, with 9 bases of the junction left unmatched. CDR1 is SGHRS, CDR2 YFSETQ, per germline. This CDR3 contains 15 residues.

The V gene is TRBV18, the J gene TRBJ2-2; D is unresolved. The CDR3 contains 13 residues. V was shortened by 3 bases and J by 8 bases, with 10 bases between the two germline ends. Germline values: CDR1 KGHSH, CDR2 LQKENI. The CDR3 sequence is CASSPLGAGELFF. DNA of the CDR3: TGTGCCAGCTCACCTTTAGGAGCGGGGGAGCTGTTTTTT.

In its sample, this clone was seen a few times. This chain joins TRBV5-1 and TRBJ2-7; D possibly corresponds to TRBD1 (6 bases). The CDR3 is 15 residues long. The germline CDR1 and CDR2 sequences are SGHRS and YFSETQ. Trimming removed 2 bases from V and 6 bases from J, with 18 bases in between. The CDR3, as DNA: TGCGCCAGCAGCTTTCTCGGGACATCCTTTGGCGAGCAGTACTTC. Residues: CASSFLGTSFGEQYF.

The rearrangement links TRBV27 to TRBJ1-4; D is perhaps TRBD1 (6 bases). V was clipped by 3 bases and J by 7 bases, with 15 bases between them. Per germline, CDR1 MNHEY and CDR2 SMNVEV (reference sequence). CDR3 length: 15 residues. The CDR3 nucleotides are TGTGCCAGCAGTTTGGGCGCGGGGGGGCGTGAAAAACTGTTTTTT. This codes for CASSLGAGGREKLFF. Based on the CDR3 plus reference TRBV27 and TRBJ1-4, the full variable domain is EAQVTQNPRYLITVTGKKLTVTCSQNMNHEYMSWYRQDPGLGLRQIYYSMNVEVTDKGDVPEGYKVSRKEKRNFPLILESPSPNQTSLYFCASSLGAGGREKLFFGSGTQLSVL.

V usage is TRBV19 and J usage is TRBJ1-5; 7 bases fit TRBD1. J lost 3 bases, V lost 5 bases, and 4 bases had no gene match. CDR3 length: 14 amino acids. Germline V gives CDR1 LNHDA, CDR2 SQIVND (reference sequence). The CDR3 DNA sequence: TGTGCCAGTAGTGTGACAGGGAACAATCAGCCCCAGCATTTT. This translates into CASSVTGNNQPQHF. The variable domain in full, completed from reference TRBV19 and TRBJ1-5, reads DGGITQSPKYLFRKEGQNVTLSCEQNLNHDAMYWYRQDPGQGLRLIYYSQIVNDFQKGDIAEGYSVSREKKESFPLTVTSAQKNPTAFYLCASSVTGNNQPQHFGDGTRLSIL.

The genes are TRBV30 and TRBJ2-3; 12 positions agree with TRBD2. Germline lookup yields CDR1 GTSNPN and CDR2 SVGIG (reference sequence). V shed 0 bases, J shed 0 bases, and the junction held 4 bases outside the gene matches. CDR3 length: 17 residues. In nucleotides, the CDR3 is TGTGCCTGGAGTGTCCTAGCGGGGGGGACGAGCACAGATACGCAGTATTTT. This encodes CAWSVLAGGTSTDTQYF.

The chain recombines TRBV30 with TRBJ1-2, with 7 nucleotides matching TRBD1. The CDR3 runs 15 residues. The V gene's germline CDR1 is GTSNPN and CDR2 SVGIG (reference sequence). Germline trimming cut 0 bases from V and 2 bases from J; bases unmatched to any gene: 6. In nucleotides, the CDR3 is TGTGCCTGGAGTGTATTAACAGGGGTAAACTATGGCTACACCTTC. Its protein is CAWSVLTGVNYGYTF.

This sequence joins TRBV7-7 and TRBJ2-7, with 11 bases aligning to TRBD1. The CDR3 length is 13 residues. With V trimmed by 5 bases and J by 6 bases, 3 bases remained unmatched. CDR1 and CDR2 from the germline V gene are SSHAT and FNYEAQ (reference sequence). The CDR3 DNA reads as TGTGCCAGCAGCCCAGGGACAGGGGGCGAGCAGTACTTC. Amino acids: CASSPGTGGEQYF.

This chain's CDR3 is CASSQDRGRNEQFF. CDR3 DNA sequence: TGTGCCAGCAGCCAAGACAGGGGGCGGAATGAGCAGTTCTTC. This rearrangement joins TRBV4-2 to TRBJ2-1; 8 bases align to TRBD1. The germline CDR1 and CDR2 sequences are LGHNA and YNFKEQ. V was clipped by 0 bases and J by 7 bases; unmatched bases: 2. This CDR3 contains 14 residues.

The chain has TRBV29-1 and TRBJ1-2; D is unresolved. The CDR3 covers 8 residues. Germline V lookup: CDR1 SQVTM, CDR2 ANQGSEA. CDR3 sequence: CSPYGYTF. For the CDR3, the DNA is TGCAGTCCATATGGCTACACCTTC.

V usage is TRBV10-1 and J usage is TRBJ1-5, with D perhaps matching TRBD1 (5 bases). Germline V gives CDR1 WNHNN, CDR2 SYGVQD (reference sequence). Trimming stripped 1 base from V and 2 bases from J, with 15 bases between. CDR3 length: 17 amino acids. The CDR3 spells CASSELSQGNRNQPQHF. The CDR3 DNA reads TGCGCCAGCAGTGAGTTGAGTCAGGGAAATCGCAATCAGCCCCAGCATTTT.

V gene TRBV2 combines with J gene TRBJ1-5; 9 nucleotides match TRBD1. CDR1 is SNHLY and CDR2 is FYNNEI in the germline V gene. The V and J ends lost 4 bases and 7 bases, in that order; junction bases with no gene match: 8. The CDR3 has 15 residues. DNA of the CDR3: TGTGCCAGCAGTGGAGGGGACAGGGCAGGGCAGCCCCAGCATTTT. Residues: CASSGGDRAGQPQHF.

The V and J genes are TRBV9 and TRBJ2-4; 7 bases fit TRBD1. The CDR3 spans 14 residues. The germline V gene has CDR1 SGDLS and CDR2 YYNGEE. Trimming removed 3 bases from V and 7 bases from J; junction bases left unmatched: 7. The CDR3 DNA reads TGTGCCAGCAGCGCCGACAGGGATAGGAACATTCAGTACTTC. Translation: CASSADRDRNIQYF.

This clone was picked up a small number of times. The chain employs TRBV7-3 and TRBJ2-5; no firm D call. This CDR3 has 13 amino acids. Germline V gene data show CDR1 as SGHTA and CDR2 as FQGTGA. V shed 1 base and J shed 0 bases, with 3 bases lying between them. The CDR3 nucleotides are TGTGCCAGCAGCTTAAACAACCAAGAGACCCAGTACTTC. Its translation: CASSLNNQETQYF.

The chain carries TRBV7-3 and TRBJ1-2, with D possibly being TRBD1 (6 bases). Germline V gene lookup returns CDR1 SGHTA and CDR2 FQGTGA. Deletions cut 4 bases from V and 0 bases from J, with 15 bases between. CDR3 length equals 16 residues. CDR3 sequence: CASSSGQLGANYGYTF. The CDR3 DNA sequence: TGTGCCAGCAGCTCGGGACAACTAGGAGCTAACTATGGCTACACCTTC.

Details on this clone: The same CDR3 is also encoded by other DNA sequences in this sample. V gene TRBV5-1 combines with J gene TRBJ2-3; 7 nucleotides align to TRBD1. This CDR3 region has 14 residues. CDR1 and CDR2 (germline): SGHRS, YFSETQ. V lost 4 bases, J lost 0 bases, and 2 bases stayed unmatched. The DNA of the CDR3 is TGCGCCAGCAGCCTGGGACAGAGCACAGATACGCAGTATTTT. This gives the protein CASSLGQSTDTQYF.

The DNA of the CDR3 is TGTGCCAGCTCACCAGACCGGGACACGCGTCAAGAGACCCAGTACTTC. It translates to CASSPDRDTRQETQYF. V usage is TRBV18 and J usage is TRBJ2-5; perhaps TRBD1 as D (6 bases). The CDR3 is 16 amino acids. Germline V lookup: CDR1 KGHSH, CDR2 LQKENI. Deletions cut 2 bases from V and 2 bases from J, with 15 bases between.

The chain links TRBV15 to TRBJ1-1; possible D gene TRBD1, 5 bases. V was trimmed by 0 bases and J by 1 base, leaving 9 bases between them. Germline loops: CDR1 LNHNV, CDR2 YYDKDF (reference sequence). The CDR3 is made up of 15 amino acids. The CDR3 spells CATSRDRGANTEAFF. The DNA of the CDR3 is TGTGCCACCAGCAGAGATAGGGGTGCGAACACTGAAGCTTTCTTT.

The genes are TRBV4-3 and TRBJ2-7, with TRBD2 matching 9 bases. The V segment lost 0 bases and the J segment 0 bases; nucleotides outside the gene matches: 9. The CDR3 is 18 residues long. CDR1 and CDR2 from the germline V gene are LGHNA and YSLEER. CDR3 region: CASSQDLASGANSYEQYF. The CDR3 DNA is TGCGCCAGCAGCCAAGACCTCGCTAGCGGGGCCAACTCCTACGAGCAGTACTTC.

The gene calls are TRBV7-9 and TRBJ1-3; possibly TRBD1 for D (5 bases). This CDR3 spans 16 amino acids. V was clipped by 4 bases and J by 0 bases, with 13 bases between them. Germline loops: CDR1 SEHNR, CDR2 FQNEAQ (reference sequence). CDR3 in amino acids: CASSSTRGGSGNTIYF. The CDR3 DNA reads TGTGCCAGCAGCTCGACCCGGGGGGGCTCTGGAAACACCATATATTTT.

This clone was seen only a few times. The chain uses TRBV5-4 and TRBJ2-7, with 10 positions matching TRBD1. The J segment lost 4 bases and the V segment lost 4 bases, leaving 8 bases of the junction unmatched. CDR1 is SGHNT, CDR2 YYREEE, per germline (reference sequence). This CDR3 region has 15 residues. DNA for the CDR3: TGTGCCAGCAGCCAAGAGGGGACAGGGGTATACGAGCAGTACTTC. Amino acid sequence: CASSQEGTGVYEQYF.

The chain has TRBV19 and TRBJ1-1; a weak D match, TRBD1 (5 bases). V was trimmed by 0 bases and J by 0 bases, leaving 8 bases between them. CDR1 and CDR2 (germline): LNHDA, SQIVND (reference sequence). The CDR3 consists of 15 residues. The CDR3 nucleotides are TGTGCCAGTAGTATAGAAGTGACAGTGAACACTGAAGCTTTCTTT. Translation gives CASSIEVTVNTEAFF.

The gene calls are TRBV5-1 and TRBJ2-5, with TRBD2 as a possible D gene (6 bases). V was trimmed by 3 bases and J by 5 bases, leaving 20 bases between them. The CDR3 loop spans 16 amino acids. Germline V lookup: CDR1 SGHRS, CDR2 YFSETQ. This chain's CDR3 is CASSSSSSVSSETQYF. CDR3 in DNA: TGCGCCAGCAGCTCCTCCTCTAGCGTTTCTAGTGAGACCCAGTACTTC.

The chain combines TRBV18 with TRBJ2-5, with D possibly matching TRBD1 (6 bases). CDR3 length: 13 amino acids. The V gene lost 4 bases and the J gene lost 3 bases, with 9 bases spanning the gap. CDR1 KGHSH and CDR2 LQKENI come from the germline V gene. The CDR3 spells CASSRGLEETQYF. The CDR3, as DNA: TGTGCCAGCTCACGGGGGCTCGAAGAGACCCAGTACTTC.

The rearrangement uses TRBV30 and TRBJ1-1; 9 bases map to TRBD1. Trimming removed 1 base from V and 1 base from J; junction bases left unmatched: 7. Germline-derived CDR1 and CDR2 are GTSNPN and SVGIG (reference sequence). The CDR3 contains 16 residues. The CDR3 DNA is TGTGCCTGGAGTGCCGGGACAGGGAGTCCGAACACTGAAGCTTTCTTT. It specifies CAWSAGTGSPNTEAFF.